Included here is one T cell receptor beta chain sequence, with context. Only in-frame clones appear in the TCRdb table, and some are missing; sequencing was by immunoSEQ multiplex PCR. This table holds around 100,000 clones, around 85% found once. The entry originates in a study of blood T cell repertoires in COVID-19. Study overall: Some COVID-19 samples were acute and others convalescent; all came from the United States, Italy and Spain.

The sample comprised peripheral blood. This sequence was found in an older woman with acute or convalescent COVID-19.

DNA for the CDR3: TGTGCCAGCAGCTTAGCCGGGGGAGCGAACACCGGGGAGCTGTTTTTT. This sequence encodes CASSLAGGANTGELFF. V and J are TRBV7-2 and TRBJ2-2; D is perhaps TRBD2 (6 bases). Germline V lookup: CDR1 SGHTA, CDR2 FQGNSA. CDR3 length: 16 amino acids. The V end was cut by 0 bases, the J end by 0 bases, with 8 bases between.